This T cell receptor beta chain was sequenced in a study of blood T cell repertoires in COVID-19. Study at large: There were acute and convalescent COVID-19 samples, and they came from the United States, Italy and Spain.

Germline V CDR1 and CDR2: SGHTA, FQGNSA. The CDR3 consists of 16 residues. Trimming took 5 bases from V and 2 from J; bases not matched to a gene: 12. Authors' methods: Amplification of reference gene primers was used by the study to estimate nucleated cell counts. Method: immunoSEQ multiplex PCR; TCRdb's copy keeps in-frame clones and lacks some. V, J and clone size derive from that table, while D and trimming were established from the DNA sequence. The table records under 200,000 clones, around 80% of them present only once. The source material was peripheral blood. The source is a woman aged 80 or older with active or convalescent COVID-19. V gene TRBV7-2 combines with J gene TRBJ2-7, with 7 bases that match TRBD2. This chain's CDR3 is CASSEVGGDGTYEQYF. CDR3 bases: TGTGCCAGCAGCGAGGTGGGGGGGGACGGAACCTACGAGCAGTACTTC.